The 5 T cell receptor beta chains listed next were all sequenced from one sample in a study of response to subunit inactivated influenza vaccine. TCRdb analysed the RT-PCR reads with MiXCR anew, one entry per CDR3 protein. The table records 560,000 or so distinct CDR3 sequences, 7.6% of them present only once. The sample consisted of PBMCs from blood, taken roughly 24 months after vaccination. The origin of the receptors is a man in his fifties or sixties who received an inactivated influenza vaccine.

The V gene is TRBV5-5, the J gene TRBJ2-3; 12 bases are shared with TRBD2. The J segment lost 6 bases and the V segment lost 0 bases, leaving 8 bases of the junction unmatched. This CDR3 contains 17 residues. Germline V CDR1 and CDR2: SGHKS, YYEKEE (reference sequence). CDR3 region: CASSLGALAGGPDTQYF. For the CDR3, the DNA is TGTGCCAGCAGCTTGGGGGCTCTAGCGGGGGGGCCTGATACGCAGTATTTT.

The chain carries TRBV9 and TRBJ2-2, with 7 bases matching TRBD2. This CDR3 contains 15 residues. The germline V gene has CDR1 SGDLS and CDR2 YYNGEE. The V gene end was trimmed by 4 bases and the J gene end by 5 bases; junction bases not matched to a gene: 8. The CDR3 spells CASSSGVFWTGELFF. The CDR3 DNA sequence: TGTGCCAGCAGCAGCGGGGTCTTTTGGACCGGGGAGCTGTTTTTT. The whole variable domain, remainder taken from reference TRBV9 and TRBJ2-2, is DSGVTQTPKHLITATGQRVTLRCSPRSGDLSVYWYQQSLDQGLQFLIQYYNGEERAKGNILERFSAQQFPDLHSELNLSSLELGDSALYFCASSSGVFWTGELFFGEGSRLTVL.

This clonotype occurred many times. This chain uses TRBV10-3 with TRBJ2-5, with D possibly TRBD1 on 5 matching bases. The V and J ends lost 5 bases and 0 bases respectively, with 7 bases between them. Germline loops: CDR1 ENHRY, CDR2 SYGVKD. CDR3 length equals 13 residues. In DNA form, the CDR3 reads TGTGCCATCAGTACAGGACACCAAGAGACCCAGTACTTC. The encoded protein is CAISTGHQETQYF.

This clonotype was counted ten times or more. This chain connects TRBV14 to TRBJ1-4; a possible D gene is TRBD1 (5 bases). The germline V gene has CDR1 SGHDN and CDR2 FVKESK. This CDR3 has 13 amino acids. Between the trimmed V and J ends, which lost 1 base and 8 bases, there was a span of 8 bases. CDR3 DNA: TGTGCCAGCAGCCAAGGGACATTCGAAAAACTGTTTTTT. Translated: CASSQGTFEKLFF.

This chain joins TRBV7-3 and TRBJ2-1; the match to TRBD2 covers 13 bases. The V segment lost 5 bases and the J segment 10 bases; nucleotides outside the gene matches: 8. The CDR3 is made up of 15 amino acids. Germline CDR1 is SGHTA and CDR2 is FQGTGA. The CDR3 is CASSPTGTSGTEQFF. CDR3 nucleotide sequence: TGTGCCAGCAGCCCCACCGGGACTAGCGGGACGGAGCAGTTCTTC.